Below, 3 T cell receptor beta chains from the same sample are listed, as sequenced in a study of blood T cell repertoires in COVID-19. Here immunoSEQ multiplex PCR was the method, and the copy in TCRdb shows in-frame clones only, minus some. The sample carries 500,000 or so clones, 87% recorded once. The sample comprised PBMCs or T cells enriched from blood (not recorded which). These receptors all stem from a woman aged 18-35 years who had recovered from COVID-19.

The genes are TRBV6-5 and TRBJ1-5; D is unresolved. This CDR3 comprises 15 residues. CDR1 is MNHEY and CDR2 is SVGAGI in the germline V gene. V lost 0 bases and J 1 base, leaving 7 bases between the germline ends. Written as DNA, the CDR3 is TGTGCCAGCAGTTACTCGAGAGGGAGCAATCAGCCCCAGCATTTT. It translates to CASSYSRGSNQPQHF.

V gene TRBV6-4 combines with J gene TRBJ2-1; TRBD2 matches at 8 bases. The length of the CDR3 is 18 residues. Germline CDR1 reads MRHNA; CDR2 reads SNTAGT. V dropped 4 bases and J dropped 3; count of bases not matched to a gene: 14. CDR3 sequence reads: CASSGTPGGAGIYNEQFF. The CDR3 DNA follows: TGTGCCAGCAGTGGCACACCCGGGGGGGCCGGAATCTACAATGAGCAGTTCTTC.

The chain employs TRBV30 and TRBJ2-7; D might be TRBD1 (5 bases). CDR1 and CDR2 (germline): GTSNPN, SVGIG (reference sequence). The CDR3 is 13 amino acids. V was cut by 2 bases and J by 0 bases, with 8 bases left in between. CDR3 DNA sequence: TGTGCCTGGAGTCCTACAGGCTCCTACGAGCAGTACTTC. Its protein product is CAWSPTGSYEQYF.